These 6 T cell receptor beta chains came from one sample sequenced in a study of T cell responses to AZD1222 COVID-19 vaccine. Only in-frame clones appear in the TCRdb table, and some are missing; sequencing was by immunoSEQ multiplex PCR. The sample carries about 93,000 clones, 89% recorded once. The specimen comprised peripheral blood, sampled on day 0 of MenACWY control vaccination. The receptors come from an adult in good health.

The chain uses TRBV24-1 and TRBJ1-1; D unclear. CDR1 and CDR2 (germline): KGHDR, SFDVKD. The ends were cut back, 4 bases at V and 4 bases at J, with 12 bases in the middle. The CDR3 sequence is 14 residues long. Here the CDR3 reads CATSENGRTTEAFF. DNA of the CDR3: TGTGCCACCAGTGAGAACGGAAGAACCACTGAAGCTTTCTTT.

The CDR3 sequence: CAWTGDRFYNEQFF. The CDR3 DNA is TGTGCCTGGACAGGGGACCGCTTCTACAATGAGCAGTTCTTC. The chain combines TRBV30 with TRBJ2-1, with D maybe TRBD1 (6 bases). Trimming removed 4 bases at V and 3 bases at J, with 13 bases between. Germline CDR1 reads GTSNPN; CDR2 reads SVGIG (reference sequence). This CDR3 spans 14 amino acids. Combining the CDR3 with reference TRBV30 and TRBJ2-1 gives the whole variable domain SQTIHQWPATLVQPVGSPLSLECTVEGTSNPNLYWYRQAAGRGLQLLFYSVGIGQISSEVPQNLSASRPQDRQFILSSKKLLLSDSGFYLCAWTGDRFYNEQFFGPGTRLTVL.

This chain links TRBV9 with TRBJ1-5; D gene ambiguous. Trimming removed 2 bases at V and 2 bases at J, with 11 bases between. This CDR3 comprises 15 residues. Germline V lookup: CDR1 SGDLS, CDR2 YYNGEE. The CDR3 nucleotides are TGTGCCAGCAGCGTTGGAGTAGGTCGCAATCAGCCCCAGCATTTT. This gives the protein CASSVGVGRNQPQHF. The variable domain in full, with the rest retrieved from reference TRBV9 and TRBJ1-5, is DSGVTQTPKHLITATGQRVTLRCSPRSGDLSVYWYQQSLDQGLQFLIQYYNGEERAKGNILERFSAQQFPDLHSELNLSSLELGDSALYFCASSVGVGRNQPQHFGDGTRLSIL.

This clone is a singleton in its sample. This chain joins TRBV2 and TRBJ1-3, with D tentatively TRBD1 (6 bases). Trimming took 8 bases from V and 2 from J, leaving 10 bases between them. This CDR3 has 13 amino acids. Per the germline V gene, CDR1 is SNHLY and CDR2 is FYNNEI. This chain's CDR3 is CASSGVTGNTIYF. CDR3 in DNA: TGTGCCAGCTCAGGGGTAACTGGAAACACCATATATTTT.

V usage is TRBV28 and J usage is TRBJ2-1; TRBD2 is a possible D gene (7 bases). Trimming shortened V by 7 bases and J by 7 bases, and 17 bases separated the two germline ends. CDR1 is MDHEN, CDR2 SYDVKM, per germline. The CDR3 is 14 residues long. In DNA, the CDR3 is TGTGCCAGCACGAGGGGGGGCCCGGCGAATGAGCAGTTCTTC. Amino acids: CASTRGGPANEQFF.

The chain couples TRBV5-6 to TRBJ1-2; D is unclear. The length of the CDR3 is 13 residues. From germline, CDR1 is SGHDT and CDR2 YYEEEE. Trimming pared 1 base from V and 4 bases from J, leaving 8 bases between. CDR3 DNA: TGTGCCAGCAGCTTGAAAACCAGCTATGGCTACACCTTC. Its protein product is CASSLKTSYGYTF.